This T cell receptor (beta chain) stems from a study of shared clonotypes between healthy human individuals. Study-wide points: Despite large depth, sorted-subset datasets appeared incompletely sequenced. Researchers found naive subsets generally carried larger estimated richness than memory subsets.

The study ran the assay at deep level. Per the original methods: Junction-only immunoSEQ sequences carried no quality scores, so filtering differed. Here immunoSEQ multiplex PCR was the method, and the copy in TCRdb shows in-frame clones only, minus some. V, J and clone size reflect that table, while D and trimming were determined from the DNA. In the table there are about 580,000 clones, 98% of which are singletons. About this clone: Its target is unknown.

The CDR3 loop spans 16 amino acids. V gave up 6 bases and J gave up 4 bases, with 21 bases separating them. Germline V CDR1 and CDR2: ENHRY, SYGVKD. Naivety among CD8 cells was defined by CD45RO negativity and positive CCR7 selection, thereby excluding terminally differentiated effector memory CD45RA+ cells. Material: naive CD8+ T cells sorted from blood. This TCR was recovered from a man younger than 40 in good health. This chain links TRBV10-3 with TRBJ1-2; D may be TRBD1 (6 bases). The CDR3 DNA follows: TGTGCCATCAGATCAACTGCAGGGACACACACCTATGGCTACACCTTC. Its translation is CAIRSTAGTHTYGYTF.